This TCR beta chain was sequenced for a study of a mutant IDH1 vaccine in newly diagnosed glioma. Looking at the study overall: Patients under treatment included roughly 60% males and 37.5% females and had a mean age of approximately 40 years. Patients arrived already treated with radiotherapy, temozolomide, or both, most having had both. Notes on the study in general: Pseudoprogression appeared independent of alterations in top peripheral clonotypes. Vaccination induced immune responses in around 95% of patients.

Regarding time point: baseline, week 1 (first vaccination visit). Indicated treatment: pre-vaccination baseline after standard-of-care therapy. The germline V gene has CDR1 LGHNA and CDR2 YNFKEQ. Deletions cut 0 bases from V and 5 bases from J, with 14 bases between. CDR3 length: 16 residues. For this clone: Its specificity is not known.

Only in-frame clones appear in the TCRdb table, and some are missing; sequencing was by immunoSEQ multiplex PCR. This sample carries around 26,000 clones, around 93% of them seen once, and the ten largest clones take roughly 1.1%. V gene TRBV4-2 combines with J gene TRBJ2-1; the D gene is possibly TRBD2 (6 bases). Sequencing used PBMCs, obtained from a glioma patient treated with radiotherapy, temozolomide or both. The TCR was taken from a man in his forties with glioma. CDR3 sequence (DNA): TGTGCCAGCAGCCAAGAAGGGACTGCGGGGAACAATGAGCAGTTCTTC. Amino acid sequence: CASSQEGTAGNNEQFF.